This T cell receptor beta chain was identified in a study of blood T cell repertoires in COVID-19 (dated by TCRdb to about 2020). Regarding the research as a whole: The collaborator samples originated in the United States, Italy and Spain and spanned the acute and convalescent phases of COVID-19. The prospective study material was composed of cDNA or gDNA derived from T cells, B-cell-depleted T cells, or PBMCs. Deeply sampled blood TCRbeta repertoires from subjects exposed to, actively infected with, or recovered from COVID-19 were included in the dataset. The repertoires were released in a freely available public database intended as a resource for research on the immune response to SARS-CoV-2. The samples were drawn from two sources: the first 160 participants of the ongoing ImmuneRACE study, and over 1,000 subjects contributed by 6 global collaborators. Sample metadata almost always included a de-identified subject ID, COVID-19 status, age in years and sex. Where available, HLA class I and class II types were taken from metadata supplied by the sample provider and were not determined by assay-based typing.

Whole blood was collected in K2EDTA tubes by collaborating institutions according to the institutions' own protocols. For TCRbeta analysis, collaborators shipped samples in one of three forms: frozen whole blood, isolated PBMCs, or DNA extracted from either of those sample types. V is shortened by 5 bases, J by 5 bases, and the region joining them spans 14 bases. CDR3 length: 15 amino acids, cysteine to phenylalanine. Only the CDR3 DNA stays, 45 bases, in frame from base 1. CDR1 and CDR2 are read off the germline V gene (reference sequence) as SGHKS and YYEKEE. Worth noting for this clone: Its antigen target is currently unknown. No per-base quality is available; no much larger clone lies one base away.

The paper's findings and limits, for the study overall: The amount of clinical and demographic metadata varied by source and participant and was provided uncurated.

TCRbeta CDR3 regions were amplified from genomic DNA by means of the immunoSEQ Assay, a bias-controlled multiplex PCR. In the source study's methods: Within the assay, amplification of reference gene primers was used to estimate how many nucleated cells each sample contained. To quantify the absolute abundance of each unique TCRbeta CDR3 rearrangement, sequence reads were collapsed and filtered. For each sample, productive Simpson clonality was calculated by taking the square root of Simpson's diversity index across productive rearrangements. This is the immuneACCESS table as TCRdb keeps it, with only in-frame sequences that have V and J called. A part of the clones is gone; compared with another copy, unresolved V genes explain less than half, and the rest is unexplained. The D gene and trimming were derived from the DNA, and the V and J assignments and clone size from that table. The sample records tens of thousands of clones, 77% of which are singletons. The leading ten clones occupy approximately 30% of the sample.

The source of this sequence is a woman between 65 and 79 years old with acute or convalescent COVID-19. Recombination linked TRBV5-5 to TRBJ1-6, with the D gene not confidently named. Sequencing used peripheral blood. The base sequence is TGTGCCAGCAGGCACGGGATTGTAAATAATTCACCCCTCCACTTT. Translated, it reads CASRHGIVNNSPLHF.